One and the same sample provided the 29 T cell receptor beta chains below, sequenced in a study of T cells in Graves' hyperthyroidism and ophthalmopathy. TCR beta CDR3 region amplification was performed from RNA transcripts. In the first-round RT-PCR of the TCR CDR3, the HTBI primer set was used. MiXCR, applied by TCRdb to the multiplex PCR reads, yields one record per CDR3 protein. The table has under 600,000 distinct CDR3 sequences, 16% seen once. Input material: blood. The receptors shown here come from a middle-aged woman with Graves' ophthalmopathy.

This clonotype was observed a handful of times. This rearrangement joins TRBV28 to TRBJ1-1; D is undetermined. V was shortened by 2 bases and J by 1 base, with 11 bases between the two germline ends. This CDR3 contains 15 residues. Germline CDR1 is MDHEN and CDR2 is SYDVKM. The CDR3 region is CASSLMSGTNTEAFF. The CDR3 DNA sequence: TGTGCCAGCAGTTTAATGAGTGGTACGAACACTGAAGCTTTCTTT.

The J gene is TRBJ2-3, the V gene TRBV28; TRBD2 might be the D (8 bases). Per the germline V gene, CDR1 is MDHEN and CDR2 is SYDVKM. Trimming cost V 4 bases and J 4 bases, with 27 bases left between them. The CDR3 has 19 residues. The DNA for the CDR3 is TGTGCCAGCAGTTCTACGGGGGGGCGGCCGGGACAGCCGGCAGATACGCAGTATTTT. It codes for CASSSTGGRPGQPADTQYF.

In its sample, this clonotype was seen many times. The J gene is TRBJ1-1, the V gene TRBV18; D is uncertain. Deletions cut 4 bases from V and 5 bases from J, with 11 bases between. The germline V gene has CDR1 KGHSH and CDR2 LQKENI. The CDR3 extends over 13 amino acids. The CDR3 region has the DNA TGTGCCAGCTCACTCATAGGGTGGACTGAAGCTTTCTTT. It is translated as CASSLIGWTEAFF.

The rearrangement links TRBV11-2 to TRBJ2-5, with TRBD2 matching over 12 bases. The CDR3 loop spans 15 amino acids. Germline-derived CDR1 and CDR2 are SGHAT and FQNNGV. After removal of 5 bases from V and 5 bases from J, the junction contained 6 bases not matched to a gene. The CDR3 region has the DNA TGTGCCAGCAGCCTAGCGGGGGGGCAGAGGGAGACCCAGTACTTC. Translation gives CASSLAGGQRETQYF.

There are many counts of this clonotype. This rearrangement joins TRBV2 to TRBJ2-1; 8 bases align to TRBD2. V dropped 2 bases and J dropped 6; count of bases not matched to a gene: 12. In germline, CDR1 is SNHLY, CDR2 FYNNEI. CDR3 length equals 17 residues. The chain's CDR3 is CASSERRGRGVGNEQFF. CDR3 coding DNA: TGTGCCAGCAGTGAAAGAAGAGGGCGGGGGGTCGGCAATGAGCAGTTCTTC.

For the CDR3, the DNA is TGTGCCAGCAGCCTACCAGGGCTCTACGAGCAGTACTTC. As protein: CASSLPGLYEQYF. The chain carries TRBV7-2 and TRBJ2-7, with D possibly TRBD1 on 5 matching bases. Trimming removed 5 bases from V and 3 bases from J, with 11 bases in between. Germline values: CDR1 SGHTA, CDR2 FQGNSA. The CDR3 has 13 residues.

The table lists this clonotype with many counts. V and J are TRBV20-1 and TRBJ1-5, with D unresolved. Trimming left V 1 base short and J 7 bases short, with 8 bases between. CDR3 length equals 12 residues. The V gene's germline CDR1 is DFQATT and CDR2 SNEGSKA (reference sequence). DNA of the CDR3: TGCAGTGCTAGAGTTTCGGGGCAGCCCCAGCATTTT. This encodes CSARVSGQPQHF.

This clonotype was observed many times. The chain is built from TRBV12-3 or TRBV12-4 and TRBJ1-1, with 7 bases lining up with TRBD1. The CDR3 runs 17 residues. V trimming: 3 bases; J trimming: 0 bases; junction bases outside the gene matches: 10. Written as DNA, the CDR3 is TGTGCCAGCAGTTTCCCAGGGACAGCACAAATGAACACTGAAGCTTTCTTT. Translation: CASSFPGTAQMNTEAFF.

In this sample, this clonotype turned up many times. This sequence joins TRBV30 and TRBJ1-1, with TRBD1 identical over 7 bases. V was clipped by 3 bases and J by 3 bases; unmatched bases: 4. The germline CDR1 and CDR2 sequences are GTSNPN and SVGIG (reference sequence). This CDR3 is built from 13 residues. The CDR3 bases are TGTGCCTGGAGAGAACAGGGGTACACTGAAGCTTTCTTT. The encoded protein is CAWREQGYTEAFF.

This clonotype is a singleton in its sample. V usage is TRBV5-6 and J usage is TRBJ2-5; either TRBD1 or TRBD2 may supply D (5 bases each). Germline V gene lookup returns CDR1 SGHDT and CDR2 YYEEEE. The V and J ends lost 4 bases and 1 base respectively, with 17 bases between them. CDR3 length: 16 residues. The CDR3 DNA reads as TGTGCCAGCAGCCCGATCGGGGCAGGAGCCCAAGAGACCCAGTACTTC. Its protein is CASSPIGAGAQETQYF.

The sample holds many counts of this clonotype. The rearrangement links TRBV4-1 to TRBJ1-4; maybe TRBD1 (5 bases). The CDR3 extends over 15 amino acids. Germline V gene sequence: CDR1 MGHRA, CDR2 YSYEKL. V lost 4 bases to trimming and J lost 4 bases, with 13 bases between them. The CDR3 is CASSRYQGINEKLFF. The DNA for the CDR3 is TGCGCCAGCAGCCGCTACCAGGGTATTAATGAAAAACTGTTTTTT.

The CDR3 DNA sequence: TGTGCCAACTACGGACAGGGGAGGGCTGGGGCCAACGTCCTGACTTTC. It specifies CANYGQGRAGANVLTF. The J gene is TRBJ2-6, the V gene TRBV2; 9 bases are a match to TRBD1. The ends lost 10 bases at V and 2 bases at J; junction bases unmatched: 9. The CDR3 spans 16 residues. The germline CDR1 and CDR2 sequences are SNHLY and FYNNEI.

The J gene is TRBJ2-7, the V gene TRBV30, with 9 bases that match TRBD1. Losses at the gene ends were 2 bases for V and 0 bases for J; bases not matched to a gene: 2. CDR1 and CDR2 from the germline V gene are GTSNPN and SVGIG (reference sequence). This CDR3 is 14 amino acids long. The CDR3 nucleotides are TGTGCCTGGAGTAGGACAGGGGACTCCTACGAGCAGTACTTC. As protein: CAWSRTGDSYEQYF.

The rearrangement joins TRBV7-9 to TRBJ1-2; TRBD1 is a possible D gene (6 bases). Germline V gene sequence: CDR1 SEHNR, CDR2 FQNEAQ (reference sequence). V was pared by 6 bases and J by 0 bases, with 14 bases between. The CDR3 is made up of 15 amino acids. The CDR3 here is CASRAGGPANYGYTF. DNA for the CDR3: TGTGCCAGCAGGGCCGGGGGGCCGGCTAACTATGGCTACACCTTC. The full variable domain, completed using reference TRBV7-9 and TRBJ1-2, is DTGVSQNPRHKITKRGQNVTFRCDPISEHNRLYWYRQTLGQGPEFLTYFQNEAQLEKSRLLSDRFSAERPKGSFSTLEIQRTEQGDSAMYLCASRAGGPANYGYTFGSGTRLTVV.

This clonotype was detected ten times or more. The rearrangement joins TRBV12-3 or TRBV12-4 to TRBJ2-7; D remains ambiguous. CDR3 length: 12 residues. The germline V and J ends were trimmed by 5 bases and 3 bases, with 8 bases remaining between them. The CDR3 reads CASSPDNYEQYF. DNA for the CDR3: TGTGCCAGCAGTCCTGACAACTACGAGCAGTACTTC.

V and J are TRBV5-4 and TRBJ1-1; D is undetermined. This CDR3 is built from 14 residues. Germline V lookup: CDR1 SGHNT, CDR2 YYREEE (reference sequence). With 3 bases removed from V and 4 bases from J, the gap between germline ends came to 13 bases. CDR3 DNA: TGTGCCAGCAGCTGGCGGCTTGGGAGCACTGAAGCTTTCTTT. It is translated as CASSWRLGSTEAFF.

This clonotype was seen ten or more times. The CDR3 coding sequence is TGTGCCTCCTCGGACGTTGTGTCTGAGCAGTTCTTC. Its translation is CASSDVVSEQFF. J is TRBJ2-1 and V is TRBV30; no definite D call. From germline, CDR1 is GTSNPN and CDR2 SVGIG (reference sequence). Deletions cut 7 bases from V and 9 bases from J, with 16 bases between. This CDR3 region has 12 residues.

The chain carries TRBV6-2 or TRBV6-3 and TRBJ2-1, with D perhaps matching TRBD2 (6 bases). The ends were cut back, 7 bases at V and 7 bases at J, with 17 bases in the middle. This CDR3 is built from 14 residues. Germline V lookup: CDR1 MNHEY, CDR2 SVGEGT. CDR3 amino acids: CASNSAGGRNEQFF. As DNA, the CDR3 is TGTGCCAGCAACTCTGCTGGGGGGAGGAATGAGCAGTTCTTC.

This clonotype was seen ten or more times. This CDR3 is CASSLATGFEQYF. In DNA, the CDR3 is TGTGCCAGCAGCTTAGCTACAGGGTTCGAGCAGTACTTC. The chain is built from TRBV7-9 and TRBJ2-7, with D tentatively TRBD1 (6 bases). The CDR3 has 13 amino acids. With 0 bases removed from V and 6 bases from J, the gap between germline ends came to 9 bases. The germline CDR1 and CDR2 sequences are SEHNR and FQNEAQ (reference sequence). The full variable domain, rest sourced from reference TRBV7-9 and TRBJ2-7, is DTGVSQNPRHKITKRGQNVTFRCDPISEHNRLYWYRQTLGQGPEFLTYFQNEAQLEKSRLLSDRFSAERPKGSFSTLEIQRTEQGDSAMYLCASSLATGFEQYFGPGTRLTVT.

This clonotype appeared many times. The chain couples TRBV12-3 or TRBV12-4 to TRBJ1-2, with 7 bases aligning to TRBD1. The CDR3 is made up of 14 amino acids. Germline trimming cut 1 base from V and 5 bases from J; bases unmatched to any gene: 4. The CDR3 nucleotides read TGTGCCAGCAGTTTAGAGGGGGCGCGGTATGGCTACACCTTC. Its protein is CASSLEGARYGYTF.

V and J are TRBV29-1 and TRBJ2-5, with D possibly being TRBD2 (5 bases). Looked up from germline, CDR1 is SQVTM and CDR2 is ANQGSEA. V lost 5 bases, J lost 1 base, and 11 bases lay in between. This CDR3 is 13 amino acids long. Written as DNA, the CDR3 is TGCAGCGTTTTTTCGGGGAGCCAAGAGACCCAGTACTTC. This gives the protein CSVFSGSQETQYF. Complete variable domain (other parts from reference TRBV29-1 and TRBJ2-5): SAVISQKPSRDICQRGTSLTIQCQVDSQVTMMFWYRQQPGQSLTLIATANQGSEATYESGFVIDKFPISRPNLTFSTLTVSNMSPEDSSIYLCSVFSGSQETQYFGPGTRLLVL.

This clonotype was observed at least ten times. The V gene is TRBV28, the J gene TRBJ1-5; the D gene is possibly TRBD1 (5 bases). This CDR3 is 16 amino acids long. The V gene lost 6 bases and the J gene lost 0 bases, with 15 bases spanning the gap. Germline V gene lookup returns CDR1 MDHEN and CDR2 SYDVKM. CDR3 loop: CASSSIGVYSNQPQHF. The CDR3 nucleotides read TGTGCCAGCAGCTCCATAGGGGTCTATAGCAATCAGCCCCAGCATTTT.

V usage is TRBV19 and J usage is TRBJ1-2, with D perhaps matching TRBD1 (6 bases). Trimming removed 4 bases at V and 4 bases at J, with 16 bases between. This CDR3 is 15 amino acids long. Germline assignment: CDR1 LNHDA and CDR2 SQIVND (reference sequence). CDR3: CASSTLGQTTYGYTF. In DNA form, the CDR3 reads TGTGCCAGTAGTACTCTAGGACAGACGACCTATGGCTACACCTTC.

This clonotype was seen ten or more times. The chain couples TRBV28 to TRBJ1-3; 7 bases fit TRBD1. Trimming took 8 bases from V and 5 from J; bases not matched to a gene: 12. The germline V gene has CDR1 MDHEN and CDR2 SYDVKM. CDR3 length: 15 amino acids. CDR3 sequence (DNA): TGTGCCAGCGGGATTCGGACAGGAGCGAGAAACACCATATATTTT. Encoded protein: CASGIRTGARNTIYF.

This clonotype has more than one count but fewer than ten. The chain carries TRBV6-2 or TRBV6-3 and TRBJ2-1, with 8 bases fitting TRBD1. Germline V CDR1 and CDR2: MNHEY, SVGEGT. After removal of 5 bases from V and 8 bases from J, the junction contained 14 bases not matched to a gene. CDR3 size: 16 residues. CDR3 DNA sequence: TGTGCCAGCAGTCCCAGGGGGCGTCTTTTCGGGGATGAGCAGTTCTTC. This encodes CASSPRGRLFGDEQFF.

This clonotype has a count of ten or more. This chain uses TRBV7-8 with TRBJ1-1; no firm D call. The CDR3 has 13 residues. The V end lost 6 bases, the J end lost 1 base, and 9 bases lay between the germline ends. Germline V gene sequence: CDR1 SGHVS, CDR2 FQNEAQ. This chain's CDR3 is CASSSDWNTEAFF. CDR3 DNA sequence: TGTGCCAGCAGTTCCGACTGGAACACTGAAGCTTTCTTT.

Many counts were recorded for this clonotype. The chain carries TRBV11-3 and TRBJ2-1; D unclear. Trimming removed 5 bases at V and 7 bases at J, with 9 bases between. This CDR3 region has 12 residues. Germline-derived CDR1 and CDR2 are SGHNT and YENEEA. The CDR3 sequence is CASSHPGNEQFF. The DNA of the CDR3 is TGTGCCAGCAGCCACCCCGGGAATGAGCAGTTCTTC.

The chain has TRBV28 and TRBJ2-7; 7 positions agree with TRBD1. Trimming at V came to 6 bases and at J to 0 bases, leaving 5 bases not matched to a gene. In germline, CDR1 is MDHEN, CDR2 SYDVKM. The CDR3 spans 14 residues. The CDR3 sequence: CASSGTVSSYEQYF. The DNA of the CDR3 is TGTGCCAGCAGCGGGACAGTGAGCTCCTACGAGCAGTACTTC.

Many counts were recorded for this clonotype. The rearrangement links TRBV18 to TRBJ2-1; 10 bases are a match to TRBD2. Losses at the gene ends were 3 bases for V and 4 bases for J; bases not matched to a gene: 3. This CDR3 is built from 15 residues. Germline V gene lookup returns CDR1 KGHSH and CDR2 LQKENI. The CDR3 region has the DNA TGTGCCAGCTCACCCAGCGGGGGGGTGTACAATGAGCAGTTCTTC. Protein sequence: CASSPSGGVYNEQFF.